Below are 18 T cell receptor beta chains sequenced from a single sample in a study of somatic mutations in cytotoxic T cells in rheumatoid arthritis. TCRdb keeps only in-frame clones here, not all; method: immunoSEQ multiplex PCR. The sample has 25,000 to 30,000 clones, 70% to 80% seen once. The specimen was CD8+ T cells sorted from blood. These receptors were taken from a woman under 30 in good health.

This clone was observed once. The chain is built from TRBV13 and TRBJ2-5, with TRBD2 identical over 12 bases. CDR3 length: 17 amino acids. J was trimmed by 0 bases and V by 2 bases; bases with no gene match: 4. Per germline, CDR1 PRHDT and CDR2 FYEKMQ (reference sequence). DNA for the CDR3: TGTGCCAGCAGCTTACGGCTAGCGGGGGGGTACCAAGAGACCCAGTACTTC. Protein product: CASSLRLAGGYQETQYF. Looking up the rest from reference TRBV13 and TRBJ2-5 gives the full variable domain: AAGVIQSPRHLIKEKRETATLKCYPIPRHDTVYWYQQGPGQDPQFLISFYEKMQSDKGSIPDRFSAQQFSDYHSELNMSSLELGDSALYFCASSLRLAGGYQETQYFGPGTRLLVL.

This sequence joins TRBV19 and TRBJ2-1; D gene uncertain. Trimming took 2 bases from V and 3 from J, leaving 5 bases between them. This CDR3 spans 13 amino acids. From germline, CDR1 is LNHDA and CDR2 SQIVND (reference sequence). This CDR3 reads CASSITVYNEQFF. The CDR3, as DNA: TGTGCCAGTAGTATAACAGTCTACAATGAGCAGTTCTTC.

The chain couples TRBV11-3 to TRBJ2-1, with 11 positions matching TRBD2. Unmatched junction bases numbered 2, after V lost 4 bases and J lost 3 bases. Germline lookup yields CDR1 SGHNT and CDR2 YENEEA. This CDR3 has 15 residues. Here the CDR3 reads CASSSGTSGYNEQFF. DNA for the CDR3: TGTGCCAGCAGCTCCGGGACTAGCGGCTACAATGAGCAGTTCTTC. The whole variable domain, filled in from reference TRBV11-3 and TRBJ2-1, reads EAGVVQSPRYKIIEKKQPVAFWCNPISGHNTLYWYLQNLGQGPELLIRYENEEAVDDSQLPKDRFSAERLKGVDSTLKIQPAELGDSAVYLCASSSGTSGYNEQFFGPGTRLTVL.

This clone was picked up one time. The rearrangement links TRBV19 to TRBJ2-2; possible D gene TRBD1, 6 bases. Germline assignment: CDR1 LNHDA and CDR2 SQIVND (reference sequence). The germline V and J ends were trimmed by 3 bases and 2 bases, with 16 bases remaining between them. This CDR3 has 17 amino acids. CDR3 in amino acids: CASSMGHYLENTGELFF. Here the CDR3 DNA reads TGTGCCAGTAGTATGGGACACTATCTCGAAAACACCGGGGAGCTGTTTTTT.

CDR3 region: CASSQGGYTEAFF. The CDR3 nucleotides are TGCGCCAGCAGCCAAGGAGGGTACACTGAAGCTTTCTTT. This chain uses TRBV4-1 with TRBJ1-1; D ambiguous. Germline-derived CDR1 and CDR2 are MGHRA and YSYEKL. The CDR3 totals 13 residues. Deletions cut 1 base from V and 3 bases from J, with 6 bases between.

This rearrangement joins TRBV28 to TRBJ1-1; TRBD1 might be the D (5 bases). This CDR3 has 13 residues. Deletions cut 3 bases from V and 6 bases from J, with 11 bases between. Germline CDR1 MDHEN, CDR2 SYDVKM. CDR3 sequence: CASSFQGASEAFF. As DNA, the CDR3 is TGTGCCAGCAGTTTTCAGGGAGCTTCTGAAGCTTTCTTT.

The V and J genes are TRBV2 and TRBJ1-1; D gene ambiguous. CDR1 and CDR2 (germline): SNHLY, FYNNEI. Trimming cost V 0 bases and J 1 base, with 3 bases left between them. The CDR3 totals 13 residues. DNA for the CDR3: TGTGCCAGCAGTGAAGCCTCGAACACTGAAGCTTTCTTT. This codes for CASSEASNTEAFF.

The CDR3 loop reads CSARGGLEYEQYF. For the CDR3, the DNA is TGCAGCGCCCGAGGGGGACTAGAATACGAGCAGTACTTC. The chain recombines TRBV29-1 with TRBJ2-7, with TRBD2 matching over 8 bases. This CDR3 is 13 amino acids long. With 7 bases clipped from V and 4 bases from J, the junction kept 9 bases outside the gene matches. CDR1 is SQVTM and CDR2 is ANQGSEA in the germline V gene.

This chain links TRBV5-8 with TRBJ1-5, with D possibly TRBD1 on 5 matching bases. With 3 bases removed from V and 0 bases from J, the gap between germline ends came to 10 bases. The CDR3 loop spans 15 amino acids. Germline V lookup: CDR1 SGHTS, CDR2 YDEGEE. CDR3 sequence: CASSYLDSSNQPQHF. The CDR3 DNA is TGTGCCAGCAGCTACCTAGACAGTAGCAATCAGCCCCAGCATTTT.

The V gene is TRBV7-8, the J gene TRBJ2-3; no firm D call. In germline, CDR1 is SGHVS, CDR2 FQNEAQ. V shed 8 bases and J shed 4 bases, with 13 bases lying between them. The CDR3 covers 13 residues. The CDR3 DNA is TGTGCCAGCGGCTATGTGGCGGCAGATACGCAGTATTTT. This translates into CASGYVAADTQYF. The whole variable domain, filled in from reference TRBV7-8 and TRBJ2-3, reads GAGVSQSPRYKVAKRGQDVALRCDPISGHVSLFWYQQALGQGPEFLTYFQNEAQLDKSGLPSDRFFAERPEGSVSTLKIQRTQQEDSAVYLCASGYVAADTQYFGPGTRLTVL.

This chain connects TRBV11-2 to TRBJ2-7; the match to TRBD2 covers 10 bases. The CDR3 totals 17 residues. Germline-derived CDR1 and CDR2 are SGHAT and FQNNGV. Trimming cost V 7 bases and J 3 bases; bases outside gene matches: 15. The CDR3 here is CASNAHPGASGSYEQYF. The CDR3 bases are TGTGCCAGCAACGCTCACCCCGGGGCTAGCGGGAGCTACGAGCAGTACTTC.

By its share, this clone is medium-sized. The rearrangement joins TRBV6-1 to TRBJ1-4, with TRBD1 matching 10 bases. With 1 base clipped from V and 6 bases from J, the junction kept 5 bases outside the gene matches. The CDR3 has 16 residues. CDR1 and CDR2 from the germline V gene are MNHNS and SASEGT. The DNA of the CDR3 is TGTGCCAGCAGTGAAGAGTCCGGGACAGGGGATGAAAAACTGTTTTTT. Protein sequence: CASSEESGTGDEKLFF.

The J gene is TRBJ2-2, the V gene TRBV4-1; 9 bases match TRBD2. CDR1 and CDR2 from the germline V gene are MGHRA and YSYEKL. This CDR3 has 15 amino acids. Trimming took 7 bases from V and 0 from J; bases not matched to a gene: 3. The CDR3 DNA follows: TGCGCCAGCACCCTAGCGGGATCGAACACCGGGGAGCTGTTTTTT. This gives the protein CASTLAGSNTGELFF.

J is TRBJ2-2 and V is TRBV7-8; D gene unclear. V was clipped by 5 bases and J by 1 base, with 14 bases between them. CDR3 length: 16 residues. Germline V gene data show CDR1 as SGHVS and CDR2 as FQNEAQ. The CDR3 DNA reads as TGTGCCAGCAGCCCCCGGGTGGTGGGGAACACCGGGGAGCTGTTTTTT. This encodes CASSPRVVGNTGELFF.

The rearrangement joins TRBV7-9 to TRBJ2-5, with D possibly being TRBD1 or TRBD2 (6 bases each). Germline CDR1 SEHNR, CDR2 FQNEAQ (reference sequence). V was shortened by 1 base and J by 3 bases, with 12 bases between the two germline ends. This CDR3 has 15 residues. This CDR3 reads CASSLVGGGKETQYF. For the CDR3, the DNA is TGTGCCAGCAGCTTAGTAGGAGGGGGTAAAGAGACCCAGTACTTC.

The V gene is TRBV19, the J gene TRBJ2-3, with 7 bases fitting TRBD2. The germline CDR1 and CDR2 sequences are LNHDA and SQIVND (reference sequence). The V gene end was trimmed by 3 bases and the J gene end by 0 bases; junction bases not matched to a gene: 6. This CDR3 is 16 amino acids long. The CDR3 loop reads CASSIGSLASTDTQYF. CDR3 sequence (DNA): TGTGCCAGTAGTATCGGCTCACTAGCGAGCACAGATACGCAGTATTTT.

This chain connects TRBV7-8 to TRBJ2-7, with a tentative D call TRBD2 (6 bases). V lost 1 base and J lost 5, with 15 bases in between. Germline V gives CDR1 SGHVS, CDR2 FQNEAQ. This CDR3 has 15 residues. The CDR3 loop is CASSLGTGALNEQYF. In nucleotides, the CDR3 is TGTGCCAGCAGCTTAGGAACGGGAGCGTTGAACGAGCAGTACTTC.

As regards this clone: Other DNA sequences in this specimen translate into the identical CDR3. The rearrangement joins TRBV4-1 to TRBJ1-1; no clear D. CDR1 is MGHRA, CDR2 YSYEKL, per germline. Trimming left V 0 bases short and J 3 bases short, with 5 bases between. This CDR3 is 13 amino acids long. The CDR3 is CASSQDRDTEAFF. Written as DNA, the CDR3 is TGCGCCAGCAGCCAAGATAGGGACACTGAAGCTTTCTTT.